The table lists the clone carrying this TCR beta chain with a few counts. The target antigen is unknown. One end of the junction does not line up with germline, which may come from a read error. One entry per CDR3 protein, called by TCRdb with MiXCR from the reads. The sample has approximately 14,000 distinct CDR3 sequences, 12% to 15% seen once. CDR1 is DFQATT, CDR2 SNEGSKA, per germline (reference sequence). This CDR3 is 14 amino acids long. This record belongs to a study of type 1 regulatory T cells. Turning to the study itself: An in vitro protocol generated T-allo10, a Tr1-enriched, alloantigen-specific CD4 T cell product.

This TCR came from a human donor in good health. The sample taken for sequencing was cultured T cells, either the whole culture or a sorted T cell fraction (not recorded which). The chain recombines TRBV20-1 with TRBJ2-1; 11 nucleotides align to TRBD2. CDR3 in DNA: TGCAGTGCCCGGGGGACTAGCGGACACAATGAGCAGGTCTTC. It encodes CSARGTSGHNEQVF.